The 18 T cell receptor beta chains below were found in one sample sequenced in a study of post-analysis software for immune sequencing data. The antigens for these receptors are not known. Findings and limits, study-wide: TRBV5-6, TRBV5-1 and TRBV20-1 belonged to a set of about 5 TRBV segments that were more frequent in patients than controls.

Unique molecular identifiers were built into the TCR beta cDNA libraries. One entry per CDR3 protein results from TCRdb running MiXCR on the PCR reads. The data show 350,000 to 500,000 distinct CDR3 sequences, less than 40% seen once. The source material was blood. The receptors shown here come from a girl aged 2-9 years with multiple sclerosis.

The chain uses TRBV5-1 and TRBJ2-7; a possible D gene is TRBD2 (5 bases). The DNA matches TRBJ2-5 better at its end, which makes the J call doubtful. Looked up from germline, CDR1 is SGHRS and CDR2 is YFSETQ. The CDR3 covers 13 residues. This chain's CDR3 is CASSADFGQTQYF. CDR3 nucleotides: TGCGCCAGCAGCGCGGACTTTGGACAGACCCAGTACTTC.

The gene calls are TRBV3-1 and TRBJ1-4; 9 bases match TRBD1. The CDR3 length is 16 residues. Germline V gives CDR1 LGHDT, CDR2 YNNKEL (reference sequence). The V and J ends lost 3 bases and 4 bases, in that order; junction bases with no gene match: 6. DNA for the CDR3: TGTGCCAGCAGCCAGCGGACAGGGGCAGATAATGAAAAACTGTTTTTT. Translation gives CASSQRTGADNEKLFF.

This clonotype showed up just a few times. The chain joins TRBV20-1 to TRBJ2-6, with D unclear. V shed 3 bases and J shed 2 bases, with 8 bases lying between them. This CDR3 region has 14 residues. Germline loops: CDR1 DFQATT, CDR2 SNEGSKA (reference sequence). Written as DNA, the CDR3 is TGCAGTGCTAGTGGCGGCGCTGGGGCCAACGTCCTGACTTTC. Residues: CSASGGAGANVLTF.

The genes are TRBV2 and TRBJ2-7, with D tentatively TRBD1 or TRBD2 (5 bases each). With 3 bases removed from V and 4 bases from J, the gap between germline ends came to 13 bases. CDR1 and CDR2 from the germline V gene are SNHLY and FYNNEI. CDR3 length equals 14 residues. CDR3: CASSDPGSIYEQYF. In DNA, the CDR3 is TGTGCCAGCAGTGATCCAGGGAGTATTTACGAGCAGTACTTC.

The rearrangement links TRBV3-1 to TRBJ1-2, with 7 bases aligning to TRBD1. The CDR3 runs 14 residues. V was clipped by 1 base and J by 5 bases; unmatched bases: 4. Germline-derived CDR1 and CDR2 are LGHDT and YNNKEL (reference sequence). This CDR3 is CASSQAGTAYGYTF. The CDR3, as DNA: TGTGCCAGCAGCCAAGCCGGGACAGCGTATGGCTACACCTTC.

The genes are TRBV28 and TRBJ2-1, with D possibly matching TRBD1 (6 bases). Germline assignment: CDR1 MDHEN and CDR2 SYDVKM. V was clipped by 8 bases and J by 3 bases, with 14 bases between them. This CDR3 has 14 amino acids. In nucleotides, the CDR3 is TGTGCCAGCGGCGATGGACAGTTCTACAATGAGCAGTTCTTC. It codes for CASGDGQFYNEQFF.

The chain has TRBV27 and TRBJ2-7; 12 bases align to TRBD1. Germline values: CDR1 MNHEY, CDR2 SMNVEV (reference sequence). The CDR3 is 17 amino acids. Losses at the gene ends were 3 bases for V and 2 bases for J; bases not matched to a gene: 8. As DNA, the CDR3 is TGTGCCAGCAGTTTCAGTATTGGGGACAGGGGGCCCTACGAGCAGTACTTC. It specifies CASSFSIGDRGPYEQYF.

The J gene is TRBJ2-7, the V gene TRBV6-5; D uncertain. Germline V lookup: CDR1 MNHEY, CDR2 SVGAGI. V lost 2 bases to trimming and J lost 3 bases, with 8 bases between them. The CDR3 contains 13 residues. CDR3 sequence (DNA): TGTGCCAGCAGTTACGGCTTTGACTACGAGCAGTACTTC. This codes for CASSYGFDYEQYF.

This clonotype was counted a few times. V gene TRBV12-3 or TRBV12-4 combines with J gene TRBJ2-7; D gene unclear. The length of the CDR3 is 13 residues. Trimming took off 2 bases at V and 0 bases at J, with 5 bases between the two ends. The CDR3 loop is CASSLPSSYEQYF. DNA for the CDR3: TGTGCCAGCAGTTTACCCTCCTCCTACGAGCAGTACTTC.

This clonotype was seen just once. This chain links TRBV20-1 with TRBJ1-4; 8 nucleotides match TRBD1. Germline V gene lookup returns CDR1 DFQATT and CDR2 SNEGSKA (reference sequence). The CDR3 spans 14 residues. J was trimmed by 10 bases and V by 6 bases; bases with no gene match: 13. CDR3 DNA: TGCAGTGCAACCCCAGGGGGCGCGAGAGGAAAACTGTTTTTT. It is translated as CSATPGGARGKLFF.

The CDR3 coding sequence is TGTGCCAGCAGGAAAACTGGACAGGGGTACGAGCAGTACTTC. Its translation is CASRKTGQGYEQYF. This rearrangement joins TRBV7-2 to TRBJ2-7, with 9 positions matching TRBD1. Germline-derived CDR1 and CDR2 are SGHTA and FQGNSA. J was trimmed by 4 bases and V by 6 bases; bases with no gene match: 7. The CDR3 runs 14 residues.

The J gene is TRBJ2-1, the V gene TRBV29-1, with 10 bases aligning to TRBD1. CDR1 and CDR2 (germline): SQVTM, ANQGSEA. The CDR3 spans 14 residues. The junction had 9 bases not matched to a gene; V was cut back by 4 bases and J by 9 bases. This CDR3 reads CSVVGTGERSEQFF. CDR3 bases: TGCAGCGTTGTTGGGACAGGGGAACGTAGTGAGCAGTTCTTC.

This clonotype was detected a few times. J is TRBJ2-1 and V is TRBV20-1; no definite D call. This CDR3 has 12 residues. Germline lookup yields CDR1 DFQATT and CDR2 SNEGSKA (reference sequence). V dropped 4 bases and J dropped 9 bases, with 13 bases sitting between them. CDR3 protein: CSAIFLVSEQFF. CDR3 in DNA: TGCAGTGCTATCTTCTTGGTGAGTGAGCAGTTCTTC.

The chain couples TRBV6-2 or TRBV6-3 to TRBJ2-4; D is unresolved. Gene TRBJ2-7 matches the end of the DNA better, so the J call may be wrong. CDR1 MNHEY and CDR2 SVGEGT come from the germline V gene. The CDR3 consists of 15 residues. The DNA for the CDR3 is TGTGCCAGCAGTTACTCGATGCGGCACCCGTACGAGCAGTACTTC. It encodes CASSYSMRHPYEQYF.

This clonotype has a handful of counts. The chain uses TRBV2 and TRBJ2-1; TRBD2 matches 8 bases. This CDR3 is built from 14 residues. Germline CDR1 reads SNHLY; CDR2 reads FYNNEI. The J segment lost 8 bases and the V segment lost 1 base, leaving 4 bases of the junction unmatched. The CDR3 nucleotides read TGTGCCAGCAGTGAAGGGCGGGAGGACCATGAGCAGTTCTTC. Translation: CASSEGREDHEQFF.

This clonotype appeared a few times. The chain uses TRBV4-3 and TRBJ2-1, with a tentative D call TRBD2 (7 bases). This CDR3 is 17 amino acids long. Between the trimmed V and J ends, which lost 0 bases and 7 bases, there was a span of 19 bases. CDR1 and CDR2 from the germline V gene are LGHNA and YSLEER. The CDR3, as DNA: TGCGCCAGCAGCCAAGAGAGTTCGGGCCGGGGGGCAAATGAGCAGTTCTTC. Translated, it gives CASSQESSGRGANEQFF.

The V and J genes are TRBV5-1 and TRBJ2-3, with D unclear. The germline V gene encodes CDR1 SGHRS and CDR2 YFSETQ. CDR3 length: 14 residues. The germline V and J ends were trimmed by 3 bases and 5 bases, with 13 bases remaining between them. The CDR3, as DNA: TGCGCCAGCAGCTCCGGGTCTGTCATAGATACGCAGTATTTT. Its protein is CASSSGSVIDTQYF.

The rearrangement joins TRBV7-9 to TRBJ1-2, with D perhaps matching TRBD1 (6 bases). The germline V and J ends were trimmed by 8 bases and 3 bases, with 16 bases remaining between them. This CDR3 region has 14 residues. Per germline, CDR1 SEHNR and CDR2 FQNEAQ (reference sequence). The CDR3, as DNA: TGTGCCAGCGTATGGGGGCACAGATACTATGGCTACACCTTC. Translation: CASVWGHRYYGYTF.